The entry below gives a single T cell receptor (beta chain) sequence along with its context. Its specificity is unknown. Authors of the study amplified TCR beta CDR3 regions from RNA transcripts. First-round RT-PCR targeting the TCR CDR3 was performed with the HTBI primer set. MiXCR, applied by TCRdb to the multiplex PCR reads, yields one record per CDR3 protein. The profile covers 300,000 to 450,000 distinct CDR3 sequences, with 25% appearing a single time and around 79% taken by the ten largest. Per germline, CDR1 SNHLY and CDR2 FYNNEI. Trimming pared 8 bases from V and 10 bases from J, leaving 15 bases between. The CDR3 sequence is 13 residues long. This specimen comes from a study of T cells in Graves' hyperthyroidism and ophthalmopathy. Broader study findings: In the blood, most expanded thyroid clonotypes above 0.001 appeared as well.

Sample: blood. The clonotype was recovered from a man aged 50 to 59 with Graves' hyperthyroidism. The V and J genes are TRBV2 and TRBJ1-6; weak D call: TRBD1 (6 bases). DNA for the CDR3: TGTGCCAGCGTCCCAGGGGTGCGGTCACCCCTCCACTTT. Encoded protein: CASVPGVRSPLHF.